This T cell receptor beta chain was identified in a study of early T cells in non-severe SARS-CoV-2 infection. Study conclusions and caveats: Matches to VDJdb favored anti-spike CD8 responses and missed private and CD4 specificities.

Individual cDNA molecules carried attached unique molecular identifiers. One entry per CDR3 protein, called by TCRdb with MiXCR from the 5' RACE reads. Among tens of thousands of distinct CDR3 sequences listed, more than 4.5% were seen once. Ten or more counts support this clonotype. Its antigen remains unknown. The sample consisted of whole blood, taken at baseline. The TCR originated in an adult who was a healthcare worker with PCR-confirmed SARS-CoV-2 infection or an uninfected control (not recorded which).

CDR3 sequence (DNA): TGCGCCAGCAGCTTGGATGGGCGGCGCACTGAAGCTTTCTTT. Its translation is CASSLDGRRTEAFF. V and J are TRBV5-1 and TRBJ1-1, with unresolved D. The germline V and J ends were trimmed by 0 bases and 4 bases, with 10 bases remaining between them. Per germline, CDR1 SGHRS and CDR2 YFSETQ. This CDR3 contains 14 residues. Complete variable domain (other parts from reference TRBV5-1 and TRBJ1-1): KAGVTQTPRYLIKTRGQQVTLSCSPISGHRSVSWYQQTPGQGLQFLFEYFSETQRNKGNFPGRFSGRQFSNSRSEMNVSTLELGDSALYLCASSLDGRRTEAFFGQGTRLTVV.